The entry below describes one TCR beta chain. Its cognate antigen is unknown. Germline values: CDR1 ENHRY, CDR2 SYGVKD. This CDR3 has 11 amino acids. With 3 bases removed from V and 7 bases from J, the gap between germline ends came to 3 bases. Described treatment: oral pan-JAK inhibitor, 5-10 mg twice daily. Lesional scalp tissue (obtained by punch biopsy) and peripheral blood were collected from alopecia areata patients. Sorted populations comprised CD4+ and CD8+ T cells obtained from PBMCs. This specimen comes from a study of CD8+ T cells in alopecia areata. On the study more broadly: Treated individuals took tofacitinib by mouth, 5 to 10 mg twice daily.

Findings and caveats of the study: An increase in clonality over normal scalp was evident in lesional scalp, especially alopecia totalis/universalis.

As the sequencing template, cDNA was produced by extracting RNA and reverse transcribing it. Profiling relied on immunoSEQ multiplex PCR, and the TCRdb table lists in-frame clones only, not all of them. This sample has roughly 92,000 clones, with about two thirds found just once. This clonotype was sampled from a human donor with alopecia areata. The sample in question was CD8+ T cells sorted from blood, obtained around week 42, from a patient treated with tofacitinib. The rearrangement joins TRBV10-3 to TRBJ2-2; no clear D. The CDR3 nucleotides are TGTGCCATCAGTGATGACGGGGAGCTGTTTTTT. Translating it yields CAISDDGELFF.